Below, 32 T cell receptor beta chains from the same sample are listed, as sequenced in a study of T cell responses to AZD1222 COVID-19 vaccine. Generated by immunoSEQ multiplex PCR, the TCRdb table keeps only in-frame clones and is missing some. The table has around 80,000 clones, approximately 90% seen once. The input for sequencing was peripheral blood, taken 28 days after the second AZD1222 dose. Receptors were obtained from an adult who received the AZD1222 COVID-19 vaccine.

The genes are TRBV6-5 and TRBJ2-7; maybe TRBD1 (5 bases). Trimming cost V 3 bases and J 6 bases, with 15 bases left between them. Germline CDR1 reads MNHEY; CDR2 reads SVGAGI. The CDR3 is 14 residues long. CDR3 residues: CASSYAARVAEQYF. CDR3 DNA: TGTGCCAGCAGTTATGCGGCCAGGGTTGCCGAGCAGTACTTC.

The chain combines TRBV6-5 with TRBJ2-1, with a possible D match to TRBD1 (5 bases). CDR1 and CDR2 from the germline V gene are MNHEY and SVGAGI. The CDR3 spans 11 residues. The germline V and J ends were trimmed by 7 bases and 4 bases, with 5 bases remaining between them. CDR3 sequence (DNA): TGTGCCAGCAAGGGGTACAATGAGCAGTTCTTC. It is translated as CASKGYNEQFF.

This clone came up a few times. The chain links TRBV5-4 to TRBJ1-1; the match to TRBD1 covers 8 bases. Germline V gene data show CDR1 as SGHNT and CDR2 as YYREEE (reference sequence). This CDR3 region has 15 residues. V dropped 0 bases and J dropped 6; count of bases not matched to a gene: 7. CDR3 sequence (DNA): TGTGCCAGCAGCTTGGGGTTAGGACAGGGTTCTGAAGCTTTCTTT. Translating gives CASSLGLGQGSEAFF.

In its sample, this clone was seen once. The chain links TRBV30 to TRBJ1-6; 9 bases fit TRBD1. The CDR3 loop spans 15 amino acids. Germline lookup yields CDR1 GTSNPN and CDR2 SVGIG (reference sequence). Trimming removed 4 bases from V and 1 base from J; junction bases left unmatched: 2. The CDR3 sequence: CAWTGTGSYNSPLHF. DNA of the CDR3: TGTGCCTGGACCGGGACAGGGTCCTATAATTCACCCCTCCACTTT.

This chain connects TRBV11-2 to TRBJ1-1; no reliable D call. Trimming cost V 1 base and J 0 bases, with 6 bases left between them. The CDR3 is 14 amino acids. Per the germline V gene, CDR1 is SGHAT and CDR2 is FQNNGV. The CDR3 region is CASSLAQLNTEAFF. The CDR3 nucleotides are TGTGCCAGCAGCTTAGCACAGCTGAACACTGAAGCTTTCTTT.

This clone showed up just once. This rearrangement joins TRBV27 to TRBJ1-5, with D hard to call. CDR3 length: 17 residues. Germline V gene lookup returns CDR1 MNHEY and CDR2 SMNVEV (reference sequence). V shed 0 bases and J shed 0 bases, with 12 bases lying between them. The CDR3 here is CASSLSARTYSNQPQHF. The CDR3 DNA reads TGTGCCAGCAGTTTATCGGCCAGAACTTATAGCAATCAGCCCCAGCATTTT.

The rearrangement links TRBV4-2 to TRBJ1-1, with a possible D match to TRBD1 (5 bases). The V end was cut by 3 bases, the J end by 3 bases, with 8 bases between. Germline V gene lookup returns CDR1 LGHNA and CDR2 YNFKEQ. This CDR3 is built from 13 residues. The CDR3 nucleotides are TGTGCCAGCAGCCAGAGCAGGGACACTGAAGCTTTCTTT. Translation: CASSQSRDTEAFF.

This chain connects TRBV4-2 to TRBJ1-2, with D perhaps TRBD1 (5 bases). Per germline, CDR1 LGHNA and CDR2 YNFKEQ. Deletions cut 1 base from V and 9 bases from J, with 15 bases between. The CDR3 extends over 14 amino acids. The CDR3 loop reads CASSQAGPGESYTF. CDR3 coding DNA: TGTGCCAGCAGCCAAGCGGGACCGGGGGAGAGCTACACCTTC.

J is TRBJ2-1 and V is TRBV6-5, with 8 bases identical to TRBD2. This CDR3 contains 15 residues. Germline V gene sequence: CDR1 MNHEY, CDR2 SVGAGI. Trimming at V came to 6 bases and at J to 8 bases, leaving 12 bases not matched to a gene. The CDR3 sequence is CASSTGTSGGYEQFF. The CDR3 region has the DNA TGTGCCAGCAGCACCGGGACTAGTGGCGGGTATGAGCAGTTCTTC.

V is TRBV7-9 and J is TRBJ2-5; D may be TRBD2 (6 bases). This CDR3 spans 15 amino acids. V lost 0 bases and J 1 base, leaving 9 bases between the germline ends. CDR1 is SEHNR, CDR2 FQNEAQ, per germline (reference sequence). In DNA, the CDR3 is TGTGCCAGCAGCTTAGCTTCTAGCGTCCAAGAGACCCAGTACTTC. Its translation: CASSLASSVQETQYF.

This chain connects TRBV2 to TRBJ1-4; D not certain. Germline CDR1 reads SNHLY; CDR2 reads FYNNEI. The V and J ends lost 4 bases and 8 bases respectively, with 14 bases between them. The CDR3 length is 14 residues. CDR3 amino acids: CASSVARGWEKLFF. In nucleotides, the CDR3 is TGTGCCAGCAGTGTGGCCCGAGGGTGGGAAAAACTGTTTTTT.

This clone appeared once. The genes are TRBV7-9 and TRBJ1-4, with TRBD1 as a possible D gene (5 bases). There are 16 residues in the CDR3. The V gene lost 5 bases and the J gene lost 5 bases, with 18 bases spanning the gap. Germline-derived CDR1 and CDR2 are SEHNR and FQNEAQ (reference sequence). CDR3 loop: CASSPTPGRQNEKLFF. Here the CDR3 DNA reads TGTGCCAGCAGCCCGACCCCGGGACGCCAGAATGAAAAACTGTTTTTT.

V usage is TRBV6-1 and J usage is TRBJ1-5, with D possibly matching TRBD1 (6 bases). CDR1 is MNHNS and CDR2 is SASEGT in the germline V gene. This CDR3 is 16 amino acids long. V was clipped by 4 bases and J by 0 bases, with 13 bases between them. This CDR3 is CASSVMRGSSNQPQHF. CDR3 DNA sequence: TGTGCCAGCAGTGTTATGAGGGGGAGTAGCAATCAGCCCCAGCATTTT.

V is TRBV5-4 and J is TRBJ2-1, with D tentatively TRBD2 (6 bases). The V gene's germline CDR1 is SGHNT and CDR2 YYREEE (reference sequence). The CDR3 contains 14 residues. Trimming stripped 7 bases from V and 6 bases from J, with 17 bases between. The CDR3 protein is CASGRKAGFNEQFF. CDR3 DNA sequence: TGTGCCAGCGGAAGAAAAGCGGGCTTCAATGAGCAGTTCTTC.

V and J are TRBV23-1 and TRBJ2-1; no clear D gene. TRBV23-1 is an ORF; its function is uncertain. V was shortened by 4 bases and J by 7 bases, with 14 bases between the two germline ends. The CDR3 runs 14 residues. The CDR3 is CASSRLECLNEQFF. DNA of the CDR3: TGCGCCAGCAGTCGGCTAGAGTGTCTTAATGAGCAGTTCTTC.

CDR3 residues: CASSLVGDNSPLHF. For the CDR3, the DNA is TGTGCCAGCAGCTTAGTAGGGGATAATTCACCCCTCCACTTT. The chain combines TRBV5-6 with TRBJ1-6, with D tentatively TRBD1 (5 bases). The V end lost 2 bases, the J end lost 5 bases, and 8 bases lay between the germline ends. Germline V CDR1 and CDR2: SGHDT, YYEEEE. This CDR3 has 14 amino acids.

V is TRBV2 and J is TRBJ1-2; 7 bases fit TRBD1. Germline V lookup: CDR1 SNHLY, CDR2 FYNNEI. This CDR3 spans 12 amino acids. J gave up 8 bases and V 8 bases, and 8 bases lay outside the gene matches. The CDR3 loop reads CASCRGAGGYTF. CDR3 nucleotide sequence: TGTGCCAGCTGCAGGGGGGCAGGAGGCTACACCTTC.

This clone appeared a few times. The chain recombines TRBV9 with TRBJ1-1, with 12 bases lining up with TRBD1. In germline, CDR1 is SGDLS, CDR2 YYNGEE. Trimming removed 0 bases from V and 5 bases from J; junction bases left unmatched: 2. The CDR3 is 15 residues long. This chain's CDR3 is CASSVEGQGATEAFF. The CDR3 nucleotides read TGTGCCAGCAGCGTAGAGGGACAGGGGGCGACTGAAGCTTTCTTT.

V gene TRBV19 combines with J gene TRBJ2-5; D is unresolved. Germline CDR1 and CDR2: LNHDA and SQIVND (reference sequence). The V gene lost 7 bases and the J gene lost 1 base, with 4 bases spanning the gap. This CDR3 contains 11 residues. The CDR3 here is CASKLQETQYF. CDR3 sequence (DNA): TGTGCCAGTAAGCTCCAAGAGACCCAGTACTTC.

The chain has TRBV12-5 and TRBJ1-1; a weak D match, TRBD1 (5 bases). The CDR3 covers 16 residues. Germline lookup yields CDR1 LGHNT and CDR2 FRNRAP. Trimming stripped 3 bases from V and 1 base from J, with 15 bases between. For the CDR3, the DNA is TGTGCTAGTGGTTTACGAGGTGGGGGAGAGAACACTGAAGCTTTCTTT. Its protein is CASGLRGGGENTEAFF.

The V and J genes are TRBV30 and TRBJ2-6; D tentatively reads TRBD1 or TRBD2 (5 bases each). The CDR3 has 15 residues. Per germline, CDR1 GTSNPN and CDR2 SVGIG (reference sequence). V was cut by 3 bases and J by 0 bases, with 9 bases left in between. The CDR3 DNA reads as TGTGCCTGGAGCAGGGAGATCTCTGGGGCCAACGTCCTGACTTTC. This translates into CAWSREISGANVLTF.

The chain employs TRBV7-3 and TRBJ2-3; 12 nucleotides match TRBD2. Germline V lookup: CDR1 SGHTA, CDR2 FQGTGA. J was trimmed by 4 bases and V by 4 bases; bases with no gene match: 3. This CDR3 has 15 residues. CDR3 bases: TGTGCCAGCAGCTCTAGCGGGAGGGAGGCAGATACGCAGTATTTT. Translating gives CASSSSGREADTQYF.

The V and J genes are TRBV21-1 and TRBJ2-5; the table assigns TRBD1, which was not confirmed against the DNA. TRBV21-1 is a recognized pseudogene. The CDR3 is 15 amino acids. For the CDR3, the DNA is TGTGCCAGCAGCACCCGCCCGACAGACCAAGAGACCCAGTACTTC. This codes for CASSTRPTDQETQYF.

This chain uses TRBV4-3 with TRBJ2-6; D gene unclear. Germline V gives CDR1 LGHNA, CDR2 YSLEER. The CDR3 runs 16 residues. V was shortened by 0 bases and J by 12 bases, with 18 bases between the two germline ends. The CDR3 loop reads CASSQDLTTWNTVLTF. DNA of the CDR3: TGCGCCAGCAGCCAAGATCTTACAACCTGGAACACCGTCCTGACTTTC.

This CDR3 is CASSYSGSEGYEQYF. The CDR3 DNA reads as TGTGCCAGCAGTTACTCCGGGTCCGAGGGCTACGAGCAGTACTTC. V gene TRBV6-6 combines with J gene TRBJ2-7; D is perhaps TRBD2 (5 bases). Germline loops: CDR1 MNHNY, CDR2 SVGAGI (reference sequence). The V end was cut by 0 bases, the J end by 3 bases, with 12 bases between. There are 15 residues in the CDR3.

The chain links TRBV12-5 to TRBJ2-5; 8 bases are a match to TRBD2. CDR3 length: 14 residues. With V trimmed by 3 bases and J by 5 bases, 5 bases remained unmatched. Germline CDR1 and CDR2: LGHNT and FRNRAP. The CDR3 bases are TGTGCTAGTGGTTTACAGCGGGAGTGGGAGACCCAGTACTTC. This gives the protein CASGLQREWETQYF. The complete variable domain, with remaining parts taken from reference TRBV12-5 and TRBJ2-5, reads DARVTQTPRHKVTEMGQEVTMRCQPILGHNTVFWYRQTMMQGLELLAYFRNRAPLDDSGMPKDRFSAEMPDATLATLKIQPSEPRDSAVYFCASGLQREWETQYFGPGTRLLVL.

The V gene is TRBV6-1, the J gene TRBJ1-2; the match to TRBD1 covers 9 bases. J was trimmed by 8 bases and V by 2 bases; bases with no gene match: 6. CDR3 length: 14 residues. Per the germline V gene, CDR1 is MNHNS and CDR2 is SASEGT. CDR3 residues: CASSEWGQGGGYTF. The CDR3 DNA is TGTGCCAGCAGTGAATGGGGACAGGGTGGCGGCTACACCTTC.

About this clone itself: Other nucleotide sequences from this sample produce the same CDR3. The chain uses TRBV29-1 and TRBJ2-7, with TRBD1 identical over 8 bases. The CDR3 runs 13 residues. Germline V gives CDR1 SQVTM, CDR2 ANQGSEA. The V segment lost 5 bases and the J segment 0 bases; nucleotides outside the gene matches: 3. CDR3 in amino acids: CSVTGGSSYEQYF. The CDR3 bases are TGCAGCGTTACAGGGGGAAGCTCCTACGAGCAGTACTTC.

The chain couples TRBV4-3 to TRBJ2-7; a weak D match, TRBD2 (5 bases). This CDR3 has 15 amino acids. Germline V gene sequence: CDR1 LGHNA, CDR2 YSLEER. V was shortened by 0 bases and J by 2 bases, with 11 bases between the two germline ends. CDR3 sequence (DNA): TGCGCCAGCAGCCAAGACCCTAGCCGAGCCTACGAGCAGTACTTC. Amino acid sequence: CASSQDPSRAYEQYF.

The rearrangement links TRBV7-2 to TRBJ1-2; D perhaps matches TRBD1 (5 bases). This CDR3 has 15 amino acids. V lost 5 bases and J lost 5, with 18 bases in between. Germline CDR1 SGHTA, CDR2 FQGNSA. CDR3 nucleotides: TGTGCCAGCAGCCCTGGGACTGGGAGAGGGTATGGCTACACCTTC. The encoded protein is CASSPGTGRGYGYTF.

This rearrangement joins TRBV6-5 to TRBJ1-2; maybe TRBD1 (6 bases). V lost 2 bases to trimming and J lost 0 bases, with 10 bases between them. The V gene's germline CDR1 is MNHEY and CDR2 SVGAGI. This CDR3 spans 15 amino acids. CDR3 region: CASSYQGGANYGYTF. For the CDR3, the DNA is TGTGCCAGCAGTTACCAAGGGGGAGCTAACTATGGCTACACCTTC.

This chain joins TRBV9 and TRBJ2-5, with 11 bases matching TRBD2. Germline lookup yields CDR1 SGDLS and CDR2 YYNGEE. The CDR3 sequence is 17 residues long. The ends lost 0 bases at V and 1 base at J; junction bases unmatched: 5. This CDR3 reads CASSVALAGGIQETQYF. DNA of the CDR3: TGTGCCAGCAGCGTAGCCCTAGCGGGAGGCATCCAAGAGACCCAGTACTTC.